Following are 16 T cell receptor beta chains from one sample sequenced in a study of cytomegalovirus exposure and HLA in healthy donors. Primers included in the PCR were 60 Vbeta and 13 Jbeta primers. Measured with immunoSEQ multiplex PCR; TCRdb has only the in-frame clones, and not every one. Of 150,000 to 200,000 clones listed, 85% to 90% were seen once; the top ten hold around 1.5%. The sample comprised PBMCs. The receptors come from a young woman in good health and CMV-seronegative.

The rearrangement joins TRBV6-1 to TRBJ1-5; the match to TRBD1 covers 9 bases. The germline V gene encodes CDR1 MNHNS and CDR2 SASEGT. The CDR3 sequence is 14 residues long. Trimming took 6 bases from V and 7 from J; bases not matched to a gene: 7. DNA for the CDR3: TGTGCCAGCAGGCAGGACAGGGGAATACAGCCCCAGCATTTT. It is translated as CASRQDRGIQPQHF.

The chain combines TRBV30 with TRBJ2-7, with 7 bases fitting TRBD2. There are 14 residues in the CDR3. The V segment lost 1 base and the J segment 5 bases; nucleotides outside the gene matches: 8. Per the germline V gene, CDR1 is GTSNPN and CDR2 is SVGIG (reference sequence). In nucleotides, the CDR3 is TGTGCCTGGAGTGAGCGGGGTAGGAATGACGAGCAGTACTTC. Encoded protein: CAWSERGRNDEQYF. The whole variable domain, filled in from reference TRBV30 and TRBJ2-7, reads SQTIHQWPATLVQPVGSPLSLECTVEGTSNPNLYWYRQAAGRGLQLLFYSVGIGQISSEVPQNLSASRPQDRQFILSSKKLLLSDSGFYLCAWSERGRNDEQYFGPGTRLTVT.

V is TRBV13 and J is TRBJ2-6; 7 bases are a match to TRBD1. With V trimmed by 2 bases and J by 3 bases, 1 base remained unmatched. CDR3 length equals 15 residues. Per the germline V gene, CDR1 is PRHDT and CDR2 is FYEKMQ (reference sequence). CDR3 residues: CASSLTGDGANVLTF. CDR3 bases: TGTGCCAGCAGCTTAACAGGGGATGGGGCCAACGTCCTGACTTTC.

The chain joins TRBV28 to TRBJ1-5; D not certain. This CDR3 has 14 amino acids. Trimming took off 3 bases at V and 4 bases at J, with 10 bases between the two ends. Germline CDR1 MDHEN, CDR2 SYDVKM. The CDR3 bases are TGTGCCAGCAGTTTTGGGCCGCAAAATCAGCCCCAGCATTTT. Protein product: CASSFGPQNQPQHF.

V usage is TRBV27 and J usage is TRBJ2-7; TRBD1 matches 10 bases. Trimming cost V 6 bases and J 5 bases; bases outside gene matches: 4. The CDR3 has 13 residues. The germline CDR1 and CDR2 sequences are MNHEY and SMNVEV (reference sequence). CDR3 sequence reads: CASSRDRGDEQYF. CDR3 sequence (DNA): TGTGCCAGCAGCCGGGACAGGGGTGACGAGCAGTACTTC.

The rearrangement joins TRBV9 to TRBJ1-1, with 7 bases matching TRBD1. Germline trimming cut 3 bases from V and 10 bases from J; bases unmatched to any gene: 6. This CDR3 is 12 amino acids long. Germline CDR1 is SGDLS and CDR2 is YYNGEE. In nucleotides, the CDR3 is TGTGCCAGCAGCGCGCAGGGGGGAGGAGCTTTCTTT. Its translation is CASSAQGGGAFF. The whole variable domain, filled in from reference TRBV9 and TRBJ1-1, reads DSGVTQTPKHLITATGQRVTLRCSPRSGDLSVYWYQQSLDQGLQFLIQYYNGEERAKGNILERFSAQQFPDLHSELNLSSLELGDSALYFCASSAQGGGAFFGQGTRLTVV.

The gene calls are TRBV18 and TRBJ1-1, with D possibly matching TRBD1 (6 bases). Germline V CDR1 and CDR2: KGHSH, LQKENI. Deletions cut 3 bases from V and 6 bases from J, with 11 bases between. The CDR3 totals 13 residues. DNA of the CDR3: TGTGCCAGCTCACCCCTACAGGGACCTGAAGCTTTCTTT. It encodes CASSPLQGPEAFF.

This clone was recorded once. The chain combines TRBV27 with TRBJ1-2, with 7 bases lining up with TRBD1. V was clipped by 5 bases and J by 4 bases; unmatched bases: 7. This CDR3 has 14 residues. The V gene's germline CDR1 is MNHEY and CDR2 SMNVEV (reference sequence). The CDR3 reads CASSNTGEGYGYTF. The DNA for the CDR3 is TGTGCCAGCAGTAATACAGGGGAAGGCTATGGCTACACCTTC.

The V call is TRBV11-2, the J call TRBJ2-7; 10 positions match TRBD1. J gave up 7 bases and V 3 bases, and 6 bases lay outside the gene matches. This CDR3 is 14 amino acids long. Per the germline V gene, CDR1 is SGHAT and CDR2 is FQNNGV. The CDR3 region has the DNA TGTGCCAGCAGCTTGACCGGGACAGGGGAAGAGCAGTACTTC. This translates into CASSLTGTGEEQYF.

The chain recombines TRBV12-5 with TRBJ2-5, with a possible D match to TRBD2 (5 bases). V was pared by 1 base and J by 1 base, with 7 bases between. Per germline, CDR1 LGHNT and CDR2 FRNRAP. CDR3 length equals 14 residues. The CDR3 nucleotides are TGTGCTAGTGGTTTGGGAGCGGCCCAAGAGACCCAGTACTTC. Translating it yields CASGLGAAQETQYF.

The chain has TRBV5-1 and TRBJ1-4; D gene uncertain. Germline values: CDR1 SGHRS, CDR2 YFSETQ. Trimming shortened V by 7 bases and J by 10 bases, and 23 bases separated the two germline ends. The CDR3 has 15 amino acids. The CDR3 here is CASGASGTNVGKLFF. CDR3 nucleotide sequence: TGCGCCAGCGGAGCGTCCGGTACCAACGTCGGAAAACTGTTTTTT.

The V and J genes are TRBV7-8 and TRBJ1-6, with a possible D match to TRBD1 (5 bases). There are 18 residues in the CDR3. V lost 5 bases, J lost 3 bases, and 20 bases lay in between. Germline V gene sequence: CDR1 SGHVS, CDR2 FQNEAQ. The CDR3 loop is CASSPVGWGEFYNSPLHF. CDR3 nucleotide sequence: TGTGCCAGCAGCCCCGTGGGGTGGGGGGAGTTCTATAATTCACCCCTCCACTTT.

In its sample, this clone was seen a few times. The chain links TRBV7-3 to TRBJ2-3; 10 bases are a match to TRBD2. Germline loops: CDR1 SGHTA, CDR2 FQGTGA. J lost 0 bases, V lost 5 bases, and 2 bases had no gene match. This CDR3 is 15 amino acids long. CDR3: CASSELAGSTDTQYF. CDR3 DNA sequence: TGTGCCAGCAGCGAACTAGCGGGGAGCACAGATACGCAGTATTTT.

The chain has TRBV30 and TRBJ2-2, with 7 bases matching TRBD2. CDR1 is GTSNPN and CDR2 is SVGIG in the germline V gene (reference sequence). The V and J ends lost 3 bases and 1 base, in that order; junction bases with no gene match: 2. The length of the CDR3 is 14 residues. The CDR3 here is CAWRGGVNTGELFF. The CDR3 DNA follows: TGTGCCTGGAGGGGGGGGGTGAACACCGGGGAGCTGTTTTTT. The full variable domain, rest sourced from reference TRBV30 and TRBJ2-2, is SQTIHQWPATLVQPVGSPLSLECTVEGTSNPNLYWYRQAAGRGLQLLFYSVGIGQISSEVPQNLSASRPQDRQFILSSKKLLLSDSGFYLCAWRGGVNTGELFFGEGSRLTVL.

This clone was seen more than once but under ten times. The chain combines TRBV28 with TRBJ1-1, with D tentatively TRBD1 (6 bases). V lost 6 bases and J lost 1, with 6 bases in between. Per germline, CDR1 MDHEN and CDR2 SYDVKM. The length of the CDR3 is 12 residues. CDR3 DNA sequence: TGTGCCAGCAGGACAGGGAACACTGAAGCTTTCTTT. It yields the protein CASRTGNTEAFF.

This clone was observed a few times. The CDR3 reads CASGGDQPQHF. CDR3 DNA sequence: TGTGCCAGCGGGGGGGATCAGCCCCAGCATTTT. The chain joins TRBV19 to TRBJ1-5; a weak D match, TRBD1 (5 bases). Germline loops: CDR1 LNHDA, CDR2 SQIVND (reference sequence). This CDR3 has 11 residues. Deletions cut 9 bases from V and 5 bases from J, with 8 bases between.